The 8 T cell receptor beta chains below were found in one sample sequenced in a study of T cells after yellow fever vaccination. TCRdb used MiXCR to reprocess the 5' RACE reads, holding one entry per CDR3 protein. The repertoire consists of some 160,000 distinct CDR3 sequences, with around 9.3% occurring once and the leading ten covering under 40%. The specimen comprised CD8+ T cells sorted from PBMCs, sampled 45 days after the yellow fever booster vaccination. The receptors were sampled from a man between 18 and 29 years old who received the YFV17D yellow fever vaccine.

V and J are TRBV27 and TRBJ2-7, with 8 bases identical to TRBD2. The CDR3 contains 15 residues. V trimming: 6 bases; J trimming: 2 bases; junction bases outside the gene matches: 9. Germline V gene lookup returns CDR1 MNHEY and CDR2 SMNVEV (reference sequence). CDR3 nucleotides: TGTGCCAGCAGCCCGCGGGGGGAGCTTACCTACGAGCAGTACGTC. Protein sequence: CASSPRGELTYEQYV.

This clonotype was found a few times. The rearrangement uses TRBV20-1 and TRBJ1-6; the D is unclear. Germline V gives CDR1 DFQATT, CDR2 SNEGSKA (reference sequence). Trimming pared 3 bases from V and 8 bases from J, leaving 14 bases between. This CDR3 comprises 14 residues. The CDR3 region is CSASDGLEYSPLHF. CDR3 nucleotide sequence: TGCAGTGCTAGTGACGGACTCGAGTATTCACCCCTCCACTTT.

CDR3 region: CATSTRQGRGETQYF. The CDR3 DNA is TGTGCCACCAGCACCAGACAGGGACGGGGGGAGACCCAGTACTTC. This rearrangement joins TRBV15 to TRBJ2-5; the D gene is possibly TRBD1 (7 bases). This CDR3 spans 15 amino acids. Germline V gene sequence: CDR1 LNHNV, CDR2 YYDKDF (reference sequence). Trimming took off 4 bases at V and 5 bases at J, with 17 bases between the two ends.

The table lists this clonotype with a few counts. V usage is TRBV6-5 and J usage is TRBJ1-2; tentatively, D is TRBD1 (5 bases). The CDR3 is 14 residues long. Germline V gene lookup returns CDR1 MNHEY and CDR2 SVGAGI. Between the trimmed V and J ends, which lost 6 bases and 0 bases, there was a span of 11 bases. CDR3 coding DNA: TGTGCCAGCAGCTTACAGGATTCTAACTATGGCTACACCTTC. Amino acids: CASSLQDSNYGYTF.

The chain carries TRBV7-3 and TRBJ2-3, with TRBD2 as a possible D gene (6 bases). The germline V gene has CDR1 SGHTA and CDR2 FQGTGA. This CDR3 comprises 14 residues. V lost 5 bases and J lost 4, with 13 bases in between. CDR3 in DNA: TGTGCCAGCAGCCCACCGACTAGTTCAGATACGCAGTATTTT. It yields the protein CASSPPTSSDTQYF.

This clonotype was seen ten or more times. V is TRBV28 and J is TRBJ1-1; D is uncertain. V lost 5 bases and J 1 base, leaving 14 bases between the germline ends. This CDR3 is built from 15 residues. CDR1 is MDHEN, CDR2 SYDVKM, per germline. CDR3: CASSPRREENTEAFF. In nucleotides, the CDR3 is TGTGCCAGCAGTCCCCGCCGGGAGGAGAACACTGAAGCTTTCTTT.

J is TRBJ1-1 and V is TRBV6-5, with D tentatively TRBD1 (6 bases). The CDR3 extends over 15 amino acids. Germline lookup yields CDR1 MNHEY and CDR2 SVGAGI. The germline V and J ends were trimmed by 7 bases and 0 bases, with 15 bases remaining between them. CDR3 nucleotide sequence: TGTGCCAGCACTAGAGAGGGGGGAATGAACACTGAAGCTTTCTTT. Encoded protein: CASTREGGMNTEAFF.

The CDR3 is CASSYQGTYEQYF. In nucleotides, the CDR3 is TGTGCCAGCAGTTACCAGGGTACCTACGAGCAGTACTTC. The rearrangement joins TRBV6-5 to TRBJ2-7, with D maybe TRBD1 (5 bases). Germline CDR1 is MNHEY and CDR2 is SVGAGI. Trimming removed 2 bases at V and 2 bases at J, with 7 bases between. The CDR3 totals 13 residues.